A single sample is the source of the 23 T cell receptor beta chains below, sequenced in a study of Ad26.COV2.S vaccination and SARS-CoV-2 variants. Treatment described: roughly 19 received Ad26.COV2.S at low or high dose, single or two shots; a few received placebo; per-sample allocation not given. On day 63 after the first injection, vaccine and placebo recipients gave samples. Produced via immunoSEQ multiplex PCR; TCRdb's table is partial and in-frame only. The table shows some 640,000 clones, with around 90% occurring only once. Here the sequenced sample was peripheral blood, taken in a trial of Ad26.COV2.S vaccine versus placebo. The receptor source for this set is a person between 18 and 65 years old who received the Ad26.COV2.S COVID-19 vaccine or a placebo.

The chain links TRBV5-8 to TRBJ2-1; 9 nucleotides agree with TRBD1. The V gene end was trimmed by 4 bases and the J gene end by 15 bases; junction bases not matched to a gene: 14. Per the germline V gene, CDR1 is SGHTS and CDR2 is YDEGEE. The CDR3 is made up of 14 amino acids. DNA of the CDR3: TGTGCCAGCAGCCGAAGACAGGGGGGGATAGGTCTGTTCTTC. This sequence encodes CASSRRQGGIGLFF.

The chain uses TRBV6-5 and TRBJ1-1; a weak D match, TRBD1 (5 bases). V was cut by 0 bases and J by 1 base, with 9 bases left in between. The CDR3 covers 15 residues. Germline values: CDR1 MNHEY, CDR2 SVGAGI. In DNA, the CDR3 is TGTGCCAGCAGTTACTCGTGGGGGGAGAACACTGAAGCTTTCTTT. Its protein product is CASSYSWGENTEAFF.

The count of this clone is one. This chain joins TRBV6-4 and TRBJ2-2; 7 bases fit TRBD2. The ends lost 6 bases at V and 4 bases at J; junction bases unmatched: 8. This CDR3 region has 15 residues. Germline V gene sequence: CDR1 MRHNA, CDR2 SNTAGT. CDR3 coding DNA: TGTGCCAGCAGCGTGACTAGCAAAGCCACCGGGGAGCTGTTTTTT. It codes for CASSVTSKATGELFF.

This chain links TRBV7-2 with TRBJ2-5, with TRBD2 matching 8 bases. J lost 8 bases, V lost 5 bases, and 7 bases had no gene match. Germline values: CDR1 SGHTA, CDR2 FQGNSA. There are 13 residues in the CDR3. The CDR3 DNA reads TGTGCCAGCAGCCACGGGGGGGGAGATACCCAGTACTTC. Protein product: CASSHGGGDTQYF.

The chain couples TRBV6-5 to TRBJ1-2; possible D gene TRBD1, 5 bases. Trimming left V 2 bases short and J 1 base short, with 11 bases between. The germline V gene encodes CDR1 MNHEY and CDR2 SVGAGI. The CDR3 has 15 residues. This chain's CDR3 is CASSYGAGINYGYTF. The DNA for the CDR3 is TGTGCCAGCAGTTACGGGGCAGGAATTAACTATGGCTACACCTTC.

The chain couples TRBV6-6 to TRBJ1-5; no reliable D call. V lost 4 bases to trimming and J lost 6 bases, with 13 bases between them. Germline CDR1 is MNHNY and CDR2 is SVGAGI (reference sequence). The CDR3 is made up of 14 amino acids. The CDR3 nucleotides are TGTGCCAGCAGTTCTGGGGAAGTCGTTCAGCCCCAGCATTTT. As protein: CASSSGEVVQPQHF.

This clone was recorded only once. V is TRBV3-1 (or the pseudogene TRBV3-2) and J is TRBJ2-7; 9 nucleotides line up with TRBD1. Germline assignment: CDR1 LGHDT and CDR2 YNNKEL (reference sequence). V shed 4 bases, J shed 6 bases, and the junction held 10 bases outside the gene matches. The CDR3 totals 15 residues. The CDR3 region has the DNA TGTGCCAGCAGCCCTTGGGACAGGGCGAACGGCGAGCAGTACTTC. It is translated as CASSPWDRANGEQYF.

CDR3 in DNA: TGTGCCAGCAGCCAGGCACCCGGGGGATACAATGAGCAGTTCTTC. Translated, it gives CASSQAPGGYNEQFF. The rearrangement joins TRBV3-1 (or the pseudogene TRBV3-2) to TRBJ2-1; maybe TRBD2 (6 bases). Germline V gene lookup returns CDR1 LGHDT and CDR2 YNNKEL (reference sequence). The CDR3 runs to 15 residues. Between the trimmed V and J ends, which lost 3 bases and 4 bases, there was a span of 13 bases.

The chain links TRBV4-1 to TRBJ2-5, with TRBD2 as a possible D gene (6 bases). Per the germline V gene, CDR1 is MGHRA and CDR2 is YSYEKL. Trimming cost V 3 bases and J 5 bases, with 25 bases left between them. This CDR3 is 18 amino acids long. Here the CDR3 DNA reads TGCGCCAGCAGCCAGGAAAATACCCGGGAGACCTTCGACGAGACCCAGTACTTC. Protein: CASSQENTRETFDETQYF.

The sample holds a few counts of this clone. The J gene is TRBJ1-6, the V gene TRBV30; D gene unclear. Germline-derived CDR1 and CDR2 are GTSNPN and SVGIG (reference sequence). This CDR3 has 15 amino acids. V was pared by 4 bases and J by 4 bases, with 14 bases between. The CDR3 DNA sequence: TGTGCCTGGATGCCACTAGGGCATTATAATTCACCCCTCCACTTT. Translated: CAWMPLGHYNSPLHF.

CDR3 DNA sequence: TGTGCCTACGGGACAGCAAATCTGAATTCACCCCTCCACTTT. The encoded protein is CAYGTANLNSPLHF. The rearrangement uses TRBV30 and TRBJ1-6; 7 bases agree with TRBD1. CDR3 size: 14 residues. J was trimmed by 7 bases and V by 7 bases; bases with no gene match: 10. Germline CDR1 and CDR2: GTSNPN and SVGIG (reference sequence).

This sequence joins TRBV5-6 and TRBJ2-5; 12 bases are shared with TRBD2. Germline lookup yields CDR1 SGHDT and CDR2 YYEEEE. V was pared by 4 bases and J by 5 bases, with 6 bases of the junction left unmatched. CDR3 length: 15 residues. CDR3 region: CASSRLAGEGETQYF. The DNA for the CDR3 is TGTGCCAGCAGCCGACTAGCGGGAGAGGGCGAGACCCAGTACTTC. Full variable domain (missing parts from reference TRBV5-6 and TRBJ2-5): DAGVTQSPTHLIKTRGQQVTLRCSPKSGHDTVSWYQQALGQGPQFIFQYYEEEERQRGNFPDRFSGHQFPNYSSELNVNALLLGDSALYLCASSRLAGEGETQYFGPGTRLLVL.

The chain combines TRBV18 with TRBJ2-4, with D unclear. Germline CDR1 KGHSH, CDR2 LQKENI. The CDR3 sequence is 15 residues long. V lost 0 bases and J 2 bases, leaving 8 bases between the germline ends. The CDR3 region is CASSPPLLPKNIQYF. As DNA, the CDR3 is TGTGCCAGCTCACCACCGCTCCTTCCCAAAAACATTCAGTACTTC.

V gene TRBV2 combines with J gene TRBJ2-3, with 7 bases fitting TRBD2. The length of the CDR3 is 14 residues. Germline assignment: CDR1 SNHLY and CDR2 FYNNEI. J gave up 1 base and V 6 bases, and 4 bases lay outside the gene matches. The CDR3 here is CASRRERGTDTQYF. The DNA for the CDR3 is TGTGCCAGCAGGCGGGAGAGAGGCACAGATACGCAGTATTTT.

This chain uses TRBV9 with TRBJ2-2; D may match TRBD1 or TRBD2 (5 bases each). Germline V gene lookup returns CDR1 SGDLS and CDR2 YYNGEE. The V and J ends lost 3 bases and 6 bases respectively, with 21 bases between them. The CDR3 covers 17 residues. CDR3 sequence (DNA): TGTGCCAGCAGCGATGACTCCGGGACGGTATGGCCCGGGGAGCTGTTTTTT. Translated, it gives CASSDDSGTVWPGELFF.

This sequence joins TRBV7-9 and TRBJ1-5; 8 bases agree with TRBD1. In germline, CDR1 is SEHNR, CDR2 FQNEAQ (reference sequence). V dropped 9 bases and J dropped 6; count of bases not matched to a gene: 4. The CDR3 loop spans 12 amino acids. CDR3 loop: CASYRGGQPQHF. Here the CDR3 DNA reads TGTGCCAGTTACAGGGGGGGTCAGCCCCAGCATTTT.

The rearrangement joins TRBV6-2 or TRBV6-3 to TRBJ1-5; TRBD1 aligns across 8 bases. Germline V lookup: CDR1 MNHEY, CDR2 SVGEGT. The CDR3 is 18 amino acids. Trimming removed 2 bases from V and 6 bases from J; junction bases left unmatched: 15. CDR3 in amino acids: CASSYGGKVAGGGQPQHF. The CDR3 nucleotides are TGTGCCAGCAGTTACGGTGGAAAGGTAGCAGGGGGCGGTCAGCCCCAGCATTTT.

The chain recombines TRBV19 with TRBJ1-2; D possibly corresponds to TRBD1 (5 bases). V was pared by 6 bases and J by 0 bases, with 14 bases between. This CDR3 spans 15 amino acids. Germline V CDR1 and CDR2: LNHDA, SQIVND (reference sequence). CDR3 sequence: CASRAGQGPNYGYTF. The CDR3 nucleotides are TGTGCCAGTAGGGCCGGCCAGGGTCCTAACTATGGCTACACCTTC.

The V call is TRBV6-5, the J call TRBJ2-3; TRBD1 agrees at 7 bases. The CDR3 spans 13 residues. Germline values: CDR1 MNHEY, CDR2 SVGAGI. J was trimmed by 9 bases and V by 6 bases; bases with no gene match: 9. CDR3: CASRLPGGDTQYF. The CDR3 bases are TGTGCCAGCAGGCTCCCAGGGGGTGACACGCAGTATTTT.

V gene TRBV10-2 combines with J gene TRBJ2-7, with 9 nucleotides matching TRBD2. The V gene's germline CDR1 is WSHSY and CDR2 SAAADI. The CDR3 extends over 13 amino acids. Trimming cost V 7 bases and J 2 bases; bases outside gene matches: 3. The CDR3 protein is CASKSSGTYEQYF. The DNA for the CDR3 is TGCGCCAGCAAGTCTAGCGGGACCTACGAGCAGTACTTC.

The chain joins TRBV5-1 to TRBJ1-2, with D possibly TRBD1 on 5 matching bases. Trimming stripped 2 bases from V and 4 bases from J, with 9 bases between. The CDR3 covers 13 residues. Germline values: CDR1 SGHRS, CDR2 YFSETQ. CDR3 DNA: TGCGCCAGCAGCTTTGGGGCCCTCTATGGCTACACCTTC. It yields the protein CASSFGALYGYTF.

The table lists this clone with a count of one. The V call is TRBV27, the J call TRBJ1-2; 7 nucleotides match TRBD1. From germline, CDR1 is MNHEY and CDR2 SMNVEV (reference sequence). There are 14 residues in the CDR3. J lost 3 bases, V lost 6 bases, and 7 bases had no gene match. This CDR3 is CASRPAGTDYGYTF. CDR3 bases: TGTGCCAGCAGACCCGCCGGGACAGACTATGGCTACACCTTC.

The chain couples TRBV5-6 to TRBJ2-7, with TRBD2 matching over 9 bases. With V trimmed by 4 bases and J by 3 bases, 17 bases remained unmatched. The CDR3 loop spans 18 amino acids. Germline V gives CDR1 SGHDT, CDR2 YYEEEE. The DNA for the CDR3 is TGTGCCAGCAGCCCCTTGGGGGGGCTAGCGGGGCGGGTCTACGAGCAGTACTTC. It is translated as CASSPLGGLAGRVYEQYF.